This T cell receptor beta chain was sequenced in a study of T cell responses to AZD1222 COVID-19 vaccine. Study outcomes and limitations: Repertoires were sampled only after the peak T cell response. White British donors predominated, females outnumbered males, and clonal diversity was possibly underestimated.

In regard to this clone: Its antigen remains unknown.

The V gene's germline CDR1 is KGHSH and CDR2 LQKENI. The CDR3 runs 15 residues. With 6 bases removed from V and 3 bases from J, the gap between germline ends came to 15 bases. Assay: immunoSEQ multiplex PCR; the TCRdb copy retains only in-frame clones and omits some. The table includes about 140,000 clones, roughly 86% detected once. The specimen comprised peripheral blood, sampled 28 days after the second AZD1222 dose. The chain joins TRBV18 to TRBJ1-5; D unclear. The TCR comes from an adult who received the AZD1222 COVID-19 vaccine. The CDR3 region is CASSRADTYNQPQHF. DNA of the CDR3: TGTGCCAGCTCGCGCGCCGACACTTACAATCAGCCCCAGCATTTT.